This T cell receptor beta chain was obtained from a study of technical replicates of blood from a handful of donors. The V gene's germline CDR1 is MNHEY and CDR2 SVGAGI. Trimming took 8 bases from V and 4 from J, leaving 12 bases between them. The CDR3 extends over 13 amino acids. The method was immunoSEQ multiplex PCR; TCRdb's version includes in-frame clones alone and lacks a portion of them. The sample contains 45,000 to 55,000 clones, approximately 95% of which appear only once. This chain links TRBV6-5 with TRBJ1-5; D unresolved. This clonotype originated in a human donor in good health. Specimen: T cells isolated from PBMCs. In nucleotides, the CDR3 is TGTGCCAGCTCTCTGACGGAGAATCAGCCCCAGCATTTT. Protein: CASSLTENQPQHF.